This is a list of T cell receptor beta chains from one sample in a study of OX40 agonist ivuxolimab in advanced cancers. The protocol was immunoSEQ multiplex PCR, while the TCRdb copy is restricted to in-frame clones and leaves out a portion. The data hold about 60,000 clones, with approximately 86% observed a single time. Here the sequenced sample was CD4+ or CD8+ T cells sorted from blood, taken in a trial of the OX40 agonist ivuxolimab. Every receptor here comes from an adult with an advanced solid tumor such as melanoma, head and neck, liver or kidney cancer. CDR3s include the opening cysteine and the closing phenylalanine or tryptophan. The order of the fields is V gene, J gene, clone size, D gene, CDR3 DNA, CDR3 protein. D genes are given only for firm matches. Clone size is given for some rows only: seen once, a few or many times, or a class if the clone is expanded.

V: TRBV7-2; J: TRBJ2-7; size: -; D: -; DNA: TGTGCCAGCAGCTCTAGGGATTCCTACGAGCAGTACTTC; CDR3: CASSSRDSYEQYF
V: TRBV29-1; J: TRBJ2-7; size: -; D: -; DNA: TGCAGCGTTTTCGGACTGTCCTACGAGCAGTACTTC; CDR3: CSVFGLSYEQYF
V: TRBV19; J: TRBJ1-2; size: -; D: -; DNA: TGTGCCGGGGGGACGAGGGGTGGCTACACCTTC; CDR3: CAGGTRGGYTF
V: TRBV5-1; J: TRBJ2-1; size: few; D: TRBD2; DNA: TGCGCCAGCAGCTTGGGCGGGGGGGCCTCCTACAATGAGCAGTTCTTC; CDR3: CASSLGGGASYNEQFF
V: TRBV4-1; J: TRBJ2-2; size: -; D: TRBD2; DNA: TGCGCCAGCAGCCAAGGACTAGCGGGGGGGCAGGGGGAGCTGTTTTTT; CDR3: CASSQGLAGGQGELFF
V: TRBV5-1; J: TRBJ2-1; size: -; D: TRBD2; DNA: TGCGCCAGCAGCCCTTTTGCGGGAGCGCCCGGGGATGAGCAGTTCTTC; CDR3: CASSPFAGAPGDEQFF
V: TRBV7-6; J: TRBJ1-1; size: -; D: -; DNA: TGTGCCAGCAGCTTAGTCCAAGAAGCTTTCTTT; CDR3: CASSLVQEAFF
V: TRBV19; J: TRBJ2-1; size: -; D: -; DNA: TGTGCCAGTAGTACACGTGGAAATGAGCAGTTCTTC; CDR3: CASSTRGNEQFF
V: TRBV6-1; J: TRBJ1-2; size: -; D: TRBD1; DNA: TGTGCCAGCAGTGGAAACAGGGGACCTATGGGCTACACCTTC; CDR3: CASSGNRGPMGYTF
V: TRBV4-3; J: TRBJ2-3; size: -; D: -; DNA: TGCGCCAGCAGCCAAGAGGGGGCTAGAACAGATACGCAGTATTTT; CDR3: CASSQEGARTDTQYF
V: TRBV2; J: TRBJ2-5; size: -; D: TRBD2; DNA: TGTGCCAGCAGCTGGCAACTAGCGGAAGAGACCCAGTACTTC; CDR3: CASSWQLAEETQYF
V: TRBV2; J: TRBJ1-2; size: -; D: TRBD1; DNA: TGTGCCAGCAGCGGACAGGGGAACTATGGCTACACCTTC; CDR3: CASSGQGNYGYTF
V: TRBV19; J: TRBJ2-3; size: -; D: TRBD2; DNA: TGTGCCAGTAGTGGGCCAGCGGGGGGGCCAGCTAGCACAGATACGCAGTATTTT; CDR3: CASSGPAGGPASTDTQYF
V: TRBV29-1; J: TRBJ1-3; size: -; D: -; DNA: TGCAGCGTTGAAGATAGAGGGAGTGGAAACACCATATATTTT; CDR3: CSVEDRGSGNTIYF
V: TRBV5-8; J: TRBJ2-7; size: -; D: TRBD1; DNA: TGTGCCAGCAGCTTGACAGGGGCCGGATTCTACGAGCAGTACTTC; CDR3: CASSLTGAGFYEQYF
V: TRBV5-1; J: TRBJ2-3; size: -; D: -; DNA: TGCGCCAGCTTCCCGGGGGACATCACAGATACGCAGTATTTT; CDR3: CASFPGDITDTQYF
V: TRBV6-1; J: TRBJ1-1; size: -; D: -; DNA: TGTGCCAGCACTAATTGGCCGAACACTGAAGCTTTCTTT; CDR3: CASTNWPNTEAFF
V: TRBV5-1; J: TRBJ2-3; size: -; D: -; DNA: TGCGCCAGCAGCTTTGATCCTACCCGCACAGATACGCAGTATTTT; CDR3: CASSFDPTRTDTQYF
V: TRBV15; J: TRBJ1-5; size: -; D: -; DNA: TGTGCCACCACCCAGACGGGGGTAAATCAGCCCCAGCATTTT; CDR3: CATTQTGVNQPQHF
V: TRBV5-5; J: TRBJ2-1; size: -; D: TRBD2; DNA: TGTGCCAGCAGCTTATTGTCCAGCGGGGTAAACATGGGTGAGCAGTTCTTC; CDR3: CASSLLSSGVNMGEQFF
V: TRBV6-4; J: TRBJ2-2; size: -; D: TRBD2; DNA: TGTGCCAGCAGTGACTCGGGACTAGCTGGCGGGGAGCTGTTTTTT; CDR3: CASSDSGLAGGELFF
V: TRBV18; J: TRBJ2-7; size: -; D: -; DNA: TGTGCCAGCTCACCATCCGGGGCAGGGCTCGAGCAGTACTTC; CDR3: CASSPSGAGLEQYF
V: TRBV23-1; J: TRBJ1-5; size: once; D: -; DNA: TGCGCCAGCACCCGGCCGGGGGAGAATAGCAATCAGCCCCAGCATTTT; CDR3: CASTRPGENSNQPQHF
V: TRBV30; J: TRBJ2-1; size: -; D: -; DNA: TGTGCCTGGAGTGCCGCCGATCGCACGTACAATGAGCAGTTCTTC; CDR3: CAWSAADRTYNEQFF
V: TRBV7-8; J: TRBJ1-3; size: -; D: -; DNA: TGTGCCAGCAGCTTAGAGGATAGGAGCTCTGGAAACACCATATATTTT; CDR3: CASSLEDRSSGNTIYF
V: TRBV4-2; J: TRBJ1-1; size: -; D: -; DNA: TGTGCCAGCAGCCAGGGGGGGTGGACTGAAGCTTTCTTT; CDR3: CASSQGGWTEAFF
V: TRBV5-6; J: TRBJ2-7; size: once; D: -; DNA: TGTGCCAGCATTAGAGGTGGAGGGGGTCCCTACGAGCAGTACTTC; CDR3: CASIRGGGGPYEQYF
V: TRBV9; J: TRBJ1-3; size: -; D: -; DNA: TGTGCCAGCAGCGCGACGGACAGTTTCTCTGGAAACACCATATATTTT; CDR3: CASSATDSFSGNTIYF
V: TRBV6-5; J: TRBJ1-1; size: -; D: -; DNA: TGTGCCAGCAGTTGGGGGAGCCTGAACACTGAAGCTTTCTTT; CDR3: CASSWGSLNTEAFF
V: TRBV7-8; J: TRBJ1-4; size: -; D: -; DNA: TGTGCCAGCAGTCAAACGACAGTGACTGAAAAACTGTTTTTT; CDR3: CASSQTTVTEKLFF
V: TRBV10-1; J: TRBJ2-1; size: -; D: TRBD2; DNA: TGCGCCAGCAGTGAGTCGGGAGAGCGGGAGGGTGAGCAGTTCTTC; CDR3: CASSESGEREGEQFF
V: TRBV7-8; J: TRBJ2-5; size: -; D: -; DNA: TGTGCCAGCAGCTTATCCAGGGGACCTGCTAGGGGTAGGGAGACCCAGTACTTC; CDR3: CASSLSRGPARGRETQYF
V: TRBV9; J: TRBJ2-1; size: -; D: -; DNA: TGTGCCAGCAGCGCGATCGGAGATTTGGGTGAGCAGTTCTTC; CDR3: CASSAIGDLGEQFF
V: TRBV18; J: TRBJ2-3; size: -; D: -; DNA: TGTGCCAGCTCACCGAAGGACGGCGCAGATACGCAGTATTTT; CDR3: CASSPKDGADTQYF
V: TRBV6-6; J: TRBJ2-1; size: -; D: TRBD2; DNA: TGTGCCAGCAGTTTCGGGACTAGAGGTTCGAGTGAGCAGTTCTTC; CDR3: CASSFGTRGSSEQFF
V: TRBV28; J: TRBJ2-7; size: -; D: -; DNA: TGTGCCGTGGAGGGGGCTTACGAGCAGTACTTC; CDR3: CAVEGAYEQYF
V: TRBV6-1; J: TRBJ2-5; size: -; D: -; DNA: TGTGCCAGCACCCGAAGGTTAGACAGCGGGGAGACCCAGTACTTC; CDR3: CASTRRLDSGETQYF
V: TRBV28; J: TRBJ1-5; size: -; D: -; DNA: TGTGCCAGCAGTCCCTCAGGAGGTTATCAGCCCCAGCATTTT; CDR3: CASSPSGGYQPQHF
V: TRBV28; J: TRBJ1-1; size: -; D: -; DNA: TGTGCCAGCAGTTTATTGGACAGCGCCATGAACACTGAAGCTTTCTTT; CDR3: CASSLLDSAMNTEAFF
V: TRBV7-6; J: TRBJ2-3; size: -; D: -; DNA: TGTGCCAGCAGCTTAGCGGTCCTCACAGATACGCAGTATTTT; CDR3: CASSLAVLTDTQYF
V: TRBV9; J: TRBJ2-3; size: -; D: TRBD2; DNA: TGTGCCAGCAGCGGGGCGGAGTTGGCGGGGGGTACACCTCAGTATTTT; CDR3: CASSGAELAGGTPQYF
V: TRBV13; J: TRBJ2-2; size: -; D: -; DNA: TGTGCCAGCAGCCGAAGTGTGGATAGCACCGGGGAGCTGTTTTTT; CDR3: CASSRSVDSTGELFF
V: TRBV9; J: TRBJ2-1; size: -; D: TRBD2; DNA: TGTGCCAGCAGCGGAGGACTAGACACTCAAGAGCAGTTCTTC; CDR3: CASSGGLDTQEQFF
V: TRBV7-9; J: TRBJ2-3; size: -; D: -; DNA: TGTGCCAGCAGCTTAACGGTGGGGGGAGACACAGATACGCAGTATTTT; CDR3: CASSLTVGGDTDTQYF
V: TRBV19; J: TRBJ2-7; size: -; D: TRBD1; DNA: TGTGCCAGTAGTCCCGGACAGGGCGTCGGTTACGAGCAGTACTTC; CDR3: CASSPGQGVGYEQYF
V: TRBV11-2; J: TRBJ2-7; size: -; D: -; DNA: TGTGCCAGCACCCTCGGGACGACCACCTACGAGCAGTACTTC; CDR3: CASTLGTTTYEQYF
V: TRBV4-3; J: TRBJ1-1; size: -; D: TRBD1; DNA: TGCGCCAGCAGCCAAGATGGGGCCGGGACAGGGGTGGTAAGGACTGAAGCTTTCTTT; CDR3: CASSQDGAGTGVVRTEAFF
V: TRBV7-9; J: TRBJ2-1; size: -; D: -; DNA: TGTGCCAGCAGCCCCCCCGGGACCTACAATGAGCAGTTCTTC; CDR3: CASSPPGTYNEQFF
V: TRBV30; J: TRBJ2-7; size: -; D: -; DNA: TGTGCCTGGAGTGTACGGCCTGGAAGTCCCTACGAGCAGTACTTC; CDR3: CAWSVRPGSPYEQYF
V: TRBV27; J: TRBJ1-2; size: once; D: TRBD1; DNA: TGTGCCAGCCAGGGGGTCGAGGGCTACACCTTC; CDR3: CASQGVEGYTF
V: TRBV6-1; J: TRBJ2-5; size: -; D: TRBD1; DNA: TGTGCCAGCAGTGAAGCTGGACAGGGTTATAGAGAGACCCAGTACTTC; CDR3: CASSEAGQGYRETQYF
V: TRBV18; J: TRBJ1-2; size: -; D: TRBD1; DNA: TGTGCCAGCTCACCTGGACAGGGTCTAGGCTATGGCTACACCTTC; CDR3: CASSPGQGLGYGYTF
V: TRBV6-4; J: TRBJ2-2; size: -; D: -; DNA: TGTGCCAGCAGTGACTTTCGGAGACCCGGGGAGCTGTTTTTT; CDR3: CASSDFRRPGELFF
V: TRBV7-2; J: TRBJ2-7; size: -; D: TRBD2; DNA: TGTGCCAGCAGCTTAACTAGCGGATCCTACGAGCAGTACTTC; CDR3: CASSLTSGSYEQYF
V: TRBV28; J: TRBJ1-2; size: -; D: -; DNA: TGTGCCAGCAGTTTAGACGGCAGGGGAGGCTATGGCTACACCTTC; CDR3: CASSLDGRGGYGYTF
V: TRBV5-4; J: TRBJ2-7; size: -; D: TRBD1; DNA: TGTGCCAGCAGCCCCGGGGGACAGGGGGCGTACGAGCAGTACTTC; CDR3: CASSPGGQGAYEQYF
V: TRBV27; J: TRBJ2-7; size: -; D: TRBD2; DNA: TGTGCCAGCAAGGCCCCGGCTAGCGGGAGTCAAGAGCAGTACTTC; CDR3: CASKAPASGSQEQYF
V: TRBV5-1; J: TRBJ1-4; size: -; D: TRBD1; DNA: TGCGCCAGCAGCTCGGGGACAGGGAGTGAAAAACTGTTTTTT; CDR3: CASSSGTGSEKLFF
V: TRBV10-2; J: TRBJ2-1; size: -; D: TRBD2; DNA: TGCGCCAGCAGGCGGACTAGCGGGAGGATGGGGAATGAGCAGTTCTTC; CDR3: CASRRTSGRMGNEQFF
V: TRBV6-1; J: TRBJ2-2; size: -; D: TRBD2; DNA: TGTGCCACGATCGGGCGGGGGTTCACCGGGGAGCTGTTTTTT; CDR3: CATIGRGFTGELFF